These 5 T cell receptor beta chains originate from one sample sequenced in a study of blood T cells in healthy people across ages. Sample-barcoded 5' priming and a J-beta primer mix drove a second PCR of roughly 7 to 11 cycles. TCRdb re-derived calls from the 5' RACE reads in MiXCR, one entry per CDR3 protein. The data hold approximately 1,700,000 distinct CDR3 sequences, with about two fifths observed a single time. The specimen sequenced was blood. These receptors were taken from a human donor in good health.

V gene TRBV20-1 combines with J gene TRBJ1-4; 9 bases fit TRBD1. The germline gives CDR1 DFQATT, CDR2 SNEGSKA (reference sequence). This CDR3 has 15 amino acids. V gave up 3 bases and J gave up 8 bases; unmatched junction bases: 10. CDR3 DNA sequence: TGCAGTGCTAGTCCCCCGGGACAGGGTATCGAAAAACTGTTTTTT. Amino acids: CSASPPGQGIEKLFF.

This clonotype was seen only a few times. This chain connects TRBV20-1 to TRBJ2-7, with 9 bases lining up with TRBD2. With V trimmed by 7 bases and J by 3 bases, 10 bases remained unmatched. CDR1 is DFQATT, CDR2 SNEGSKA, per germline (reference sequence). The CDR3 has 14 residues. Here the CDR3 DNA reads TGCAGTGTTCGAGCGGGGGGTCAGGGCTACGAGCAGTACTTC. Translating gives CSVRAGGQGYEQYF.

The chain uses TRBV12-3 or TRBV12-4 and TRBJ1-5; D is unresolved. The length of the CDR3 is 14 residues. V was trimmed by 3 bases and J by 5 bases, leaving 11 bases between them. CDR3 in amino acids: CASSFSGHDQPQHF. The CDR3 nucleotides read TGTGCCAGCAGTTTTTCAGGTCATGATCAGCCCCAGCATTTT.

This chain connects TRBV5-1 to TRBJ2-5; maybe TRBD1 (6 bases). Trimming left V 4 bases short and J 5 bases short, with 18 bases between. Per germline, CDR1 SGHRS and CDR2 YFSETQ. CDR3 size: 15 residues. CDR3 in DNA: TGCGCCAGCAGCCCGGATGGCCTTAGGGGGGAGACCCAGTACTTC. Its protein product is CASSPDGLRGETQYF.

The chain employs TRBV7-2 and TRBJ1-2; 9 bases line up with TRBD1. Germline trimming cut 4 bases from V and 3 bases from J; bases unmatched to any gene: 9. Looked up from germline, CDR1 is SGHTA and CDR2 is FQGNSA. This CDR3 has 16 residues. The CDR3 DNA sequence: TGTGCCAGCAGCTCTTTTTCCGGGACAGGGTACTATGGCTACACCTTC. This codes for CASSSFSGTGYYGYTF.